The 24 T cell receptor beta chains below were found in one sample sequenced in a study of cytomegalovirus exposure and HLA in healthy donors. With 60 Vbeta and 13 Jbeta primers, the PCR was carried out. Sequenced by immunoSEQ multiplex PCR; TCRdb stores in-frame clones only, minus some. The sample lists 150,000 to 200,000 clones, under 80% occurring once. The sequenced material came from PBMCs. The receptors were gathered from a female donor in good health and CMV-seronegative.

The V and J genes are TRBV5-4 and TRBJ2-1; the match to TRBD2 covers 10 bases. The CDR3 has 16 amino acids. With V trimmed by 0 bases and J by 8 bases, 8 bases remained unmatched. Germline CDR1 SGHNT, CDR2 YYREEE (reference sequence). This chain's CDR3 is CASSLGPSGGEDEQFF. The CDR3 region has the DNA TGTGCCAGCAGCTTGGGGCCCAGCGGGGGGGAAGATGAGCAGTTCTTC. The whole variable domain, filled in from reference TRBV5-4 and TRBJ2-1, reads ETGVTQSPTHLIKTRGQQVTLRCSSQSGHNTVSWYQQALGQGPQFIFQYYREEENGRGNFPPRFSGLQFPNYSSELNVNALELDDSALYLCASSLGPSGGEDEQFFGPGTRLTVL.

The V gene is TRBV5-8, the J gene TRBJ1-2; the match to TRBD1 covers 11 bases. The CDR3 covers 14 residues. CDR1 SGHTS and CDR2 YDEGEE come from the germline V gene. V was clipped by 4 bases and J by 2 bases; unmatched bases: 1. The CDR3 nucleotides are TGTGCCAGCAGCCGGACAGGGGGCAACTATGGCTACACCTTC. It specifies CASSRTGGNYGYTF.

The chain links TRBV30 to TRBJ1-1, with 8 bases that match TRBD1. V lost 0 bases and J lost 11; bases outside the gene matches: 2. Germline V gene data show CDR1 as GTSNPN and CDR2 as SVGIG (reference sequence). CDR3 length equals 11 residues. CDR3 DNA sequence: TGTGCCTGGAGTGTAAGGACAGGGGCTTTCTTT. It translates to CAWSVRTGAFF.

The V gene is TRBV4-2, the J gene TRBJ1-4, with no clear D. The CDR3 sequence is 17 residues long. V was cut by 3 bases and J by 0 bases, with 14 bases left in between. Germline V gives CDR1 LGHNA, CDR2 YNFKEQ. CDR3 region: CASSHGWTEATNEKLFF. CDR3 nucleotides: TGTGCCAGCAGCCATGGTTGGACGGAGGCAACTAATGAAAAACTGTTTTTT.

The genes are TRBV2 and TRBJ2-1; TRBD1 matches 8 bases. The CDR3 is made up of 15 amino acids. Germline trimming cut 7 bases from V and 2 bases from J; bases unmatched to any gene: 7. Germline lookup yields CDR1 SNHLY and CDR2 FYNNEI. The chain's CDR3 is CASTQGAPTYNEQFF. The CDR3 nucleotides read TGTGCCAGCACCCAGGGGGCGCCGACCTACAATGAGCAGTTCTTC.

The chain uses TRBV29-1 and TRBJ2-5, with a possible D match to TRBD1 (6 bases). The CDR3 has 14 amino acids. The germline CDR1 and CDR2 sequences are SQVTM and ANQGSEA. The ends were cut back, 4 bases at V and 7 bases at J, with 19 bases in the middle. DNA of the CDR3: TGCAGCGTTGCCGGACAGTCTCCAAGAGCGACCCAGTACTTC. Its translation: CSVAGQSPRATQYF. The full variable domain, completed using reference TRBV29-1 and TRBJ2-5, is SAVISQKPSRDICQRGTSLTIQCQVDSQVTMMFWYRQQPGQSLTLIATANQGSEATYESGFVIDKFPISRPNLTFSTLTVSNMSPEDSSIYLCSVAGQSPRATQYFGPGTRLLVL.

The chain couples TRBV5-1 to TRBJ1-2; D is perhaps TRBD1 (6 bases). V dropped 3 bases and J dropped 6 bases, with 12 bases sitting between them. Germline CDR1 is SGHRS and CDR2 is YFSETQ. The CDR3 loop spans 13 amino acids. CDR3 nucleotides: TGCGCCAGCAGCTCGGGGACATTGAATGGCTACACCTTC. Its translation is CASSSGTLNGYTF.

This clone was recorded once. The rearrangement links TRBV5-6 to TRBJ1-2; 7 positions agree with TRBD1. The CDR3 is 13 amino acids. J lost 7 bases, V lost 1 base, and 4 bases had no gene match. Germline CDR1 is SGHDT and CDR2 is YYEEEE. The CDR3 is CASSLTGALGYTF. The CDR3 DNA sequence: TGTGCCAGCAGCTTGACAGGGGCCCTTGGCTACACCTTC.

The chain recombines TRBV5-1 with TRBJ2-5; 9 bases are shared with TRBD1. CDR3 length: 14 residues. V shed 5 bases, J shed 5 bases, and the junction held 7 bases outside the gene matches. Germline V CDR1 and CDR2: SGHRS, YFSETQ. The CDR3: CASSRTGVGETQYF. CDR3 DNA sequence: TGCGCCAGCAGTAGGACAGGGGTAGGGGAGACCCAGTACTTC.

This sequence joins TRBV10-3 and TRBJ2-3; 8 nucleotides align to TRBD2. With 2 bases clipped from V and 11 bases from J, the junction kept 3 bases outside the gene matches. The CDR3 consists of 12 residues. CDR1 is ENHRY, CDR2 SYGVKD, per germline. The CDR3 DNA is TGTGCCATCAGTGAGGTACTAGCGGAGCAGTATTTT. It encodes CAISEVLAEQYF.

The V gene is TRBV7-7, the J gene TRBJ2-1, with 7 positions matching TRBD2. CDR1 and CDR2 from the germline V gene are SSHAT and FNYEAQ (reference sequence). The CDR3 sequence is 16 residues long. V was pared by 5 bases and J by 6 bases, with 13 bases of the junction left unmatched. The CDR3 coding sequence is TGTGCCAGCAGCCTGGGGGAGGGCCGGGTCAGCAATGAGCAGTTCTTC. Its translation is CASSLGEGRVSNEQFF. Filled out from reference TRBV7-7 and TRBJ2-1, the complete variable domain reads GAGVSQSPRYKVTKRGQDVTLRCDPISSHATLYWYQQALGQGPEFLTYFNYEAQPDKSGLPSDRFSAERPEGSISTLTIQRTEQRDSAMYRCASSLGEGRVSNEQFFGPGTRLTVL.

A few counts support this clone. The DNA of the CDR3 is TGTGCCAGCAGTGAAGCCTCCGGGGTAAGGGGACACTACGAGCAGTACTTC. This sequence encodes CASSEASGVRGHYEQYF. The chain links TRBV6-1 to TRBJ2-7; maybe TRBD1 (6 bases). The germline gives CDR1 MNHNS, CDR2 SASEGT. The CDR3 extends over 17 amino acids. The V and J ends lost 0 bases and 3 bases respectively, with 18 bases between them.

The chain uses TRBV2 and TRBJ2-1; maybe TRBD1 (6 bases). The CDR3 loop spans 15 amino acids. Trimming pared 3 bases from V and 2 bases from J, leaving 11 bases between. Looked up from germline, CDR1 is SNHLY and CDR2 is FYNNEI. The CDR3 sequence: CASSDEGVTYNEQFF. CDR3 nucleotide sequence: TGTGCCAGCAGTGACGAGGGGGTAACCTACAATGAGCAGTTCTTC.

The count of this clone is one. V is TRBV29-1 and J is TRBJ2-7; a possible D gene is TRBD1 (6 bases). Trimming took 4 bases from V and 6 from J, leaving 19 bases between them. There are 14 residues in the CDR3. The germline gives CDR1 SQVTM, CDR2 ANQGSEA. The CDR3 spells CSVVGQGRSGEQYF. The CDR3 DNA follows: TGCAGCGTTGTGGGGCAGGGGCGTTCCGGCGAGCAGTACTTC.

CDR3 in DNA: TGCGCCAGCAGCTTTGGCGGGGGGGTTGGCACAGATACGCAGTATTTT. Translating gives CASSFGGGVGTDTQYF. J is TRBJ2-3 and V is TRBV5-1; 9 positions agree with TRBD2. Germline V gives CDR1 SGHRS, CDR2 YFSETQ. The CDR3 sequence is 16 residues long. J lost 1 base, V lost 2 bases, and 5 bases had no gene match.

This chain uses TRBV9 with TRBJ2-5; 7 nucleotides match TRBD2. Germline CDR1 and CDR2: SGDLS and YYNGEE. This CDR3 is 14 amino acids long. V lost 0 bases and J lost 5; bases outside the gene matches: 4. The CDR3 is CASSVGGGPETQYF. The DNA of the CDR3 is TGTGCCAGCAGCGTAGGCGGGGGTCCGGAGACCCAGTACTTC. Supplemented by reference TRBV9 and TRBJ2-5, the full variable domain reads DSGVTQTPKHLITATGQRVTLRCSPRSGDLSVYWYQQSLDQGLQFLIQYYNGEERAKGNILERFSAQQFPDLHSELNLSSLELGDSALYFCASSVGGGPETQYFGPGTRLLVL.

The chain couples TRBV19 to TRBJ1-2, with D unresolved. Germline loops: CDR1 LNHDA, CDR2 SQIVND (reference sequence). V dropped 4 bases and J dropped 6 bases, with 18 bases sitting between them. The CDR3 runs 15 residues. This CDR3 is CASSRSVSSFDGYTF. The CDR3 nucleotides read TGTGCCAGTAGTAGGAGTGTGTCATCCTTTGATGGCTACACCTTC.

This CDR3 is CATSSPGLAGSTDTQYF. In DNA, the CDR3 is TGTGCCACCAGCAGTCCGGGACTAGCGGGGTCCACAGATACGCAGTATTTT. The chain links TRBV15 to TRBJ2-3; 13 positions match TRBD2. CDR1 is LNHNV, CDR2 YYDKDF, per germline (reference sequence). The trim removed 3 bases at V and 2 bases at J, leaving 5 bases unmatched. There are 17 residues in the CDR3.

The chain combines TRBV10-3 with TRBJ2-2; 7 positions match TRBD1. The germline CDR1 and CDR2 sequences are ENHRY and SYGVKD. The CDR3 contains 13 residues. The V and J ends lost 6 bases and 6 bases, in that order; junction bases with no gene match: 4. DNA of the CDR3: TGTGCCATCAGAGACGACAGGGCCGGGGAGCTGTTTTTT. Encoded protein: CAIRDDRAGELFF.

V and J are TRBV2 and TRBJ2-3, with 9 bases lining up with TRBD2. Germline loops: CDR1 SNHLY, CDR2 FYNNEI. V trimming: 2 bases; J trimming: 2 bases; junction bases outside the gene matches: 2. CDR3 length equals 15 residues. The CDR3 sequence is CASSELAGPTDTQYF. For the CDR3, the DNA is TGTGCCAGCAGTGAACTAGCGGGACCCACAGATACGCAGTATTTT.

This sequence joins TRBV5-1 and TRBJ2-5, with 7 bases aligning to TRBD1. V gave up 3 bases and J gave up 5 bases; unmatched junction bases: 10. This CDR3 contains 15 residues. Germline values: CDR1 SGHRS, CDR2 YFSETQ. The CDR3 loop is CASSSGTVRGETQYF. The CDR3 nucleotides read TGCGCCAGCAGCTCAGGGACAGTGAGGGGCGAGACCCAGTACTTC.

This clone occurred a few times. The chain has TRBV5-4 and TRBJ1-4, with TRBD1 matching 8 bases. This CDR3 has 14 residues. Germline lookup yields CDR1 SGHNT and CDR2 YYREEE (reference sequence). With 4 bases clipped from V and 8 bases from J, the junction kept 7 bases outside the gene matches. The DNA for the CDR3 is TGTGCCAGCAGCCCTGACAGGGGCGGCGAAAAACTGTTTTTT. This translates into CASSPDRGGEKLFF.

The chain carries TRBV28 and TRBJ2-1, with 9 bases aligning to TRBD1. Trimming cost V 5 bases and J 5 bases; bases outside gene matches: 7. Germline V CDR1 and CDR2: MDHEN, SYDVKM. The CDR3 covers 15 residues. The CDR3 loop reads CASSRDRGSDNEQFF. The CDR3 DNA reads as TGTGCCAGCAGTCGCGACAGGGGGAGCGACAATGAGCAGTTCTTC. The entire variable domain, with the rest obtained from reference TRBV28 and TRBJ2-1, is as follows: DVKVTQSSRYLVKRTGEKVFLECVQDMDHENMFWYRQDPGLGLRLIYFSYDVKMKEKGDIPEGYSVSREKKERFSLILESASTNQTSMYLCASSRDRGSDNEQFFGPGTRLTVL.

This clone appeared a single time. The chain carries TRBV7-3 and TRBJ1-1; 9 nucleotides align to TRBD1. V was clipped by 5 bases and J by 10 bases; unmatched bases: 5. Germline CDR1 SGHTA, CDR2 FQGTGA. The CDR3 is 12 amino acids. CDR3 DNA sequence: TGTGCCAGCAGCCCCGGGACAGGGCCAGCTTTCTTT. Protein: CASSPGTGPAFF.